Sequencing of this TCR beta chain was carried out in a study of cytomegalovirus exposure and HLA in healthy donors. Study observations and caveats: Another analysis was done later, and it associated around 15,000 TCR beta sequences with HLA alleles at 0.05 false discovery rate. As immune exposure information, only CMV serostatus was available. Most TCRs appeared rarely, but some public TCRs recurred in many donors. Some V segments could not be told apart, so they were left out, TRBV6-2 and TRBV6-3 among them.

Regarding this clone: Its target is unknown.

Amplification used 60 Vbeta primers and 13 Jbeta primers. Clones were read by immunoSEQ multiplex PCR, and TCRdb kept only the in-frame ones, dropping some. The sample carries about 120,000 clones, 55% to 65% recorded once. Trimming took 7 bases from V and 4 from J; bases not matched to a gene: 6. The CDR3 spans 15 residues. Germline V gives CDR1 SNHLY, CDR2 FYNNEI. The sample consisted of PBMCs. This clonotype was sampled from a man between 40 and 49 years old in good health and CMV-seropositive. The chain employs TRBV2 and TRBJ2-5; 13 nucleotides line up with TRBD2. The CDR3 coding sequence is TGTGCCAGCAACCTACGGACTAGCGGGGGAGAGACCCAGTACTTC. Translating it yields CASNLRTSGGETQYF.